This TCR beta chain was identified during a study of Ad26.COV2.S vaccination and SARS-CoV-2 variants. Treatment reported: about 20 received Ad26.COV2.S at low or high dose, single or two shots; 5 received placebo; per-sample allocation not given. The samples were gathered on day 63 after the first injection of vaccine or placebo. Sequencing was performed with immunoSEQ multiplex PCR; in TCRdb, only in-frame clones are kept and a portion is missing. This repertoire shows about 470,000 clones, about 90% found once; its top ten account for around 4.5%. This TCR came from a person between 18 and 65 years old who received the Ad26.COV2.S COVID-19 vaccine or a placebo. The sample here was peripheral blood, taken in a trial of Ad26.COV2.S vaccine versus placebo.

The CDR3 spells CASGLVIGTGASRGTGELFF. The CDR3 bases are TGTGCTAGTGGTTTGGTAATAGGGACAGGGGCGTCAAGGGGCACCGGGGAGCTGTTTTTT. V is TRBV12-5 and J is TRBJ2-2; TRBD1 matches at 10 bases. The CDR3 length is 20 residues. V gave up 0 bases and J gave up 4 bases; unmatched junction bases: 14. The V gene's germline CDR1 is LGHNT and CDR2 FRNRAP.